This TCR beta chain was retrieved from a study of T cell repertoires in cytomegalovirus infection. The wider study: A matching HLA type, together with CMV infection, was signaled by public TCR beta signatures. Whole-study results and caveats: It was HLA-C-restricted CMV-specific TCR beta clonotypes that dominated the response ex vivo. Frequencies of public TCR beta families were cumulated, and this identified carriers of CMV plus the relevant HLA.

There are a few counts of this clonotype. Its antigen remains unidentified. Using its own MiXCR run on the reads, TCRdb lists one record per CDR3 protein. The table records 450,000 to 650,000 distinct CDR3 sequences, roughly 29% of them present only once. There are 13 residues in the CDR3. Trimming stripped 2 bases from V and 8 bases from J, with 12 bases between. Germline V gene sequence: CDR1 WSHSY, CDR2 SAAADI. The rearrangement joins TRBV10-2 to TRBJ1-2; D remains ambiguous. Input material: PBMCs. The source of this sequence is a human donor in good health (CMV status not recorded). Some clones in this sample may be carry-over from other donors' samples. The CDR3 spells CASSEGETRGYTF. The CDR3 bases are TGCGCCAGCAGTGAGGGGGAAACTCGAGGCTACACCTTC.